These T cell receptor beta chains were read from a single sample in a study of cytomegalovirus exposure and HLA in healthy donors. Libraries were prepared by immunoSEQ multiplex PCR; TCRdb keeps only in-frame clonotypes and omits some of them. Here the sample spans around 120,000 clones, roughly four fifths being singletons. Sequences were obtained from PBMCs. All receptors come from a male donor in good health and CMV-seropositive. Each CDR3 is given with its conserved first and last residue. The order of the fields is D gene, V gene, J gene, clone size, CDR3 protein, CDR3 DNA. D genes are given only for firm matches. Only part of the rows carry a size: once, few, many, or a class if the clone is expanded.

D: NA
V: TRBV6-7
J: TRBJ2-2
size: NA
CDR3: CASSYQGYTGELFF
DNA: TGTGCCAGCAGTTACCAGGGGTACACCGGGGAGCTGTTTTTT

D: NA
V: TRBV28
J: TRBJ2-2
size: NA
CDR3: CASTNSGLRFIYTGELFF
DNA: TGTGCCAGCACTAATTCGGGACTCCGCTTTATATACACCGGGGAGCTGTTTTTT

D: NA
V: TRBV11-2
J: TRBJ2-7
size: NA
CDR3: CASSLSFYEQYF
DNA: TGTGCCAGCAGCTTGAGTTTCTACGAGCAGTACTTC

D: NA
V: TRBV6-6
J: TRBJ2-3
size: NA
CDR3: CASRNRQGSDTQYF
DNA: TGTGCCAGCAGAAACCGGCAGGGGTCAGATACGCAGTATTTT

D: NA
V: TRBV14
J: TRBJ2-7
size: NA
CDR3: CASSQVGRDYEQYF
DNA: TGTGCCAGCAGCCAAGTGGGCCGGGACTACGAGCAGTACTTC

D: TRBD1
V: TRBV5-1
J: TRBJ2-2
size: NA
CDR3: CASSTTGDNTGELFF
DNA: TGCGCCAGCAGCACAACAGGGGACAACACCGGGGAGCTGTTTTTT

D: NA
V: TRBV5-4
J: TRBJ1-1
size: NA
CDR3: CASSSSQWNTEAFF
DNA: TGTGCCAGCAGCTCGAGTCAATGGAACACTGAAGCTTTCTTT

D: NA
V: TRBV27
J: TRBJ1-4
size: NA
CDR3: CASSARDTGWEKLFF
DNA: TGTGCCAGCAGTGCCAGGGACACAGGGTGGGAAAAACTGTTTTTT

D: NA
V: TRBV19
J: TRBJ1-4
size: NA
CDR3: CATRRRGVDEELFF
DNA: TGTGCCACCCGTCGCCGGGGAGTGGATGAAGAACTGTTTTTT

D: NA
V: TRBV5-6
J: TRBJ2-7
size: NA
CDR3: CASTLGRDLGEQYF
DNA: TGTGCCAGCACCCTTGGCAGGGATTTGGGTGAGCAGTACTTC

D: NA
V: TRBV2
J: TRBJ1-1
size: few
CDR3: CASSTDSYLGFF
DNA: TGTGCCAGCAGTACCGACAGTTACCTAGGTTTCTTT

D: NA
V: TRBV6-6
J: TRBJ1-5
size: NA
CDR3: CASSSADSNQPQHF
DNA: TGTGCCAGCAGCTCCGCGGATAGCAATCAGCCCCAGCATTTT

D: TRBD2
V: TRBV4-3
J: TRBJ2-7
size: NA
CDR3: CASSQEGTSYEQYF
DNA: TGCGCCAGCAGCCAAGAAGGGACTAGCTACGAGCAGTACTTC

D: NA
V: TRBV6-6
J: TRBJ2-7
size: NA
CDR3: CASSSTDRIFGEQYF
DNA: TGTGCCAGCAGTTCGACAGACAGGATCTTCGGCGAGCAGTACTTC

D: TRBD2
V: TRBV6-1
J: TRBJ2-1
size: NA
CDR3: CASRELAGAYNEQFF
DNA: TGTGCCAGCAGGGAACTAGCGGGGGCATACAATGAGCAGTTCTTC

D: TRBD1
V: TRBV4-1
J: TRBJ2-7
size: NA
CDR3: CASSPGDSSYEQYF
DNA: TGCGCCAGCAGCCCCGGGGACAGCTCCTACGAGCAGTACTTC

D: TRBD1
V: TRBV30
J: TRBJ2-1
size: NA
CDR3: CAWSGDRSITEQFF
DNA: TGTGCCTGGAGTGGGGACAGGAGCATTACGGAGCAGTTCTTC

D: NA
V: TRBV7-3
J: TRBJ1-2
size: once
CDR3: CASSLTGAGTRDGYTF
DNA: TGTGCCAGCAGCTTAACGGGGGCAGGGACAAGGGATGGCTACACCTTC

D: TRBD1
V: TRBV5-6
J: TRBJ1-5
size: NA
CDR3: CASSLGTGGGQPQHF
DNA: TGTGCCAGCAGCTTGGGGACAGGGGGCGGTCAGCCCCAGCATTTT

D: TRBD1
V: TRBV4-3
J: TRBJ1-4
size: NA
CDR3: CASSQGQGTTNEKLFF
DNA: TGCGCCAGCAGCCAAGGACAGGGGACCACTAATGAAAAACTGTTTTTT

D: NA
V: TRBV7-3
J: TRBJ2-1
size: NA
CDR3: CASSSGGQDEQFF
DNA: TGTGCCAGCAGCTCCGGGGGTCAGGATGAGCAGTTCTTC

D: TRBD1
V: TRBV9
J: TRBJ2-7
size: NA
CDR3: CASGQAPEQYF
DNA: TGTGCCAGCGGACAGGCTCCCGAGCAGTACTTC

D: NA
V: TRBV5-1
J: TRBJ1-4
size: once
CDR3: CASSLGQEGEKLFF
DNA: TGCGCCAGCAGCTTGGGGCAGGAGGGAGAAAAACTGTTTTTT

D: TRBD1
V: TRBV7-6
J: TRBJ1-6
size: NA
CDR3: CASSPGQGNSPLHF
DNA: TGTGCCAGCAGCCCGGGACAGGGGAATTCACCCCTCCACTTT

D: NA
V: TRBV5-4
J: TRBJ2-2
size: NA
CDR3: CASSLRGLNTGELFF
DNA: TGTGCCAGCAGCTTGAGGGGCCTGAACACCGGGGAGCTGTTTTTT

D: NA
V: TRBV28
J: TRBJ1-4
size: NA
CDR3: CASSSRFEKLFF
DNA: TGTGCCAGCAGTTCGCGGTTTGAAAAACTGTTTTTT

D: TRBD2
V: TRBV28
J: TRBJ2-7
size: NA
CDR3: CASRLGGAQTYEQYF
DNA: TGTGCCAGCAGGTTGGGAGGGGCACAAACATACGAGCAGTACTTC

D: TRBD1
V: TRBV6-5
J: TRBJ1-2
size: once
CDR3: CASSDLTGGGYTF
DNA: TGTGCCAGCAGTGATCTCACAGGGGGGGGCTACACCTTC

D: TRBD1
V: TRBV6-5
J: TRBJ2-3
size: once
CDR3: CASRPTSGGASF
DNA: TGTGCCAGCAGACCCACCTCAGGGGGAGCCTCTTTT

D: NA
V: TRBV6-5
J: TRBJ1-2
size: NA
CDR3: CASRYNRENYGYTF
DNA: TGTGCCAGCAGATACAACAGGGAGAACTATGGCTACACCTTC

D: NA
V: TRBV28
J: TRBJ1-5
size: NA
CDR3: CASSLGQRGGQPQHF
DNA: TGTGCCAGCAGCCTCGGACAGCGTGGGGGTCAGCCCCAGCATTTT

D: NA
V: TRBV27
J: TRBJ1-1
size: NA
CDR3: CASSYNGGTEAFF
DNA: TGTGCCAGCAGTTACAACGGGGGCACTGAAGCTTTCTTT

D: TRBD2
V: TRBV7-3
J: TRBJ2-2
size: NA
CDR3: CASSLEGRLAGKNAGELFF
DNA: TGTGCCAGCAGCTTAGAGGGGAGGCTAGCGGGGAAGAATGCCGGGGAGCTGTTTTTT

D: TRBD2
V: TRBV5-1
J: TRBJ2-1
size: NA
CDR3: CASSLGSSGRANEQFF
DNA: TGCGCCAGCAGCTTGGGGAGTAGCGGGAGGGCGAATGAGCAGTTCTTC

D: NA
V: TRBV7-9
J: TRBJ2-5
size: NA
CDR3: CATYHGETQYF
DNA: TGTGCCACCTACCACGGGGAGACCCAGTACTTC

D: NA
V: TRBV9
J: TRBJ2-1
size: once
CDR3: CASSVDLGGARNFYNEQFF
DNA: TGTGCCAGCAGCGTAGATCTCGGCGGAGCCCGTAACTTCTACAATGAGCAGTTCTTC

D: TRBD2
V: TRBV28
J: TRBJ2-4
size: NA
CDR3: CATTPREGWDIQYF
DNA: TGTGCCACTACACCCAGGGAGGGGTGGGACATTCAGTACTTC

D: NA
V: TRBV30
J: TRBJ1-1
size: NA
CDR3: CAWSVQRNTEAFF
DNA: TGTGCCTGGAGTGTACAAAGGAACACTGAAGCTTTCTTT

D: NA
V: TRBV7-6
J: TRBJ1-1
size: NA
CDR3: CASSLGHLTEAFF
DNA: TGTGCCAGCAGCTTAGGGCATCTCACTGAAGCTTTCTTT

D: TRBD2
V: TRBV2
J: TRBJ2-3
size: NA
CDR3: CASRGAQYF
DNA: TGTGCCAGCCGGGGGGCGCAGTATTTT

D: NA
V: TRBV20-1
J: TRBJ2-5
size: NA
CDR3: CSATVATTQYF
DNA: TGCAGTGCCACAGTTGCGACGACCCAGTACTTC

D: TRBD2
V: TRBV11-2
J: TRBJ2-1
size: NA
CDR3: CASRGLAGGTPPYNEQFF
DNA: TGTGCCAGCAGGGGACTAGCGGGAGGTACCCCCCCCTACAATGAGCAGTTCTTC

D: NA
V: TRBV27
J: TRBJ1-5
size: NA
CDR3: CASSLVRGGGNQPQHF
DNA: TGTGCCAGCAGTTTGGTTCGGGGAGGTGGCAATCAGCCCCAGCATTTT

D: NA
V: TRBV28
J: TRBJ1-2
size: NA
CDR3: CASKEGLDGYTF
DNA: TGTGCCAGCAAAGAGGGTCTCGATGGCTACACCTTC

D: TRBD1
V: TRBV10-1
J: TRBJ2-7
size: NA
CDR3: CASSTDRAYEQYF
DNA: TGCGCCAGCAGCACCGACAGGGCCTACGAGCAGTACTTC

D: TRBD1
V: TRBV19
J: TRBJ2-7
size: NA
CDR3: CASSAPTTGVYEQYF
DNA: TGTGCCAGTAGTGCACCCACGACAGGGGTCTACGAGCAGTACTTC

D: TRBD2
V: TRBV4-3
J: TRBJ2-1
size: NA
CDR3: CASSPGRINEQFF
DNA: TGCGCCAGCAGCCCCGGGAGGATCAATGAGCAGTTCTTC

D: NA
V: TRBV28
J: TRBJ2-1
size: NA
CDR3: CASSSGQTKVDEQFF
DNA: TGTGCCAGCAGTTCGGGACAAACAAAGGTCGATGAGCAGTTCTTC

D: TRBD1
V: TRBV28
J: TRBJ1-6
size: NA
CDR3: CASSTLDRGGLHF
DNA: TGTGCCAGCAGTACCCTGGACAGGGGCGGGCTCCACTTT

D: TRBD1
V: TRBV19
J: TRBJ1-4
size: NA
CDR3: CASKQGANNEKLFF
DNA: TGTGCCAGTAAACAGGGGGCCAATAATGAAAAACTGTTTTTT

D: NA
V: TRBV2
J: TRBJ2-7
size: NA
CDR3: CANLKSANTEQYF
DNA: TGTGCCAACCTCAAGAGCGCCAATACCGAGCAGTACTTC

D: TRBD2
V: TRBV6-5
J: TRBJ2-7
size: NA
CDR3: CASSYSGGGPSYEQYF
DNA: TGTGCCAGCAGTTACTCCGGGGGAGGGCCGTCCTACGAGCAGTACTTC

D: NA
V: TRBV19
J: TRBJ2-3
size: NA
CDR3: CASSIDWGGTQYF
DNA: TGTGCCAGTAGTATAGATTGGGGCGGTACGCAGTATTTT